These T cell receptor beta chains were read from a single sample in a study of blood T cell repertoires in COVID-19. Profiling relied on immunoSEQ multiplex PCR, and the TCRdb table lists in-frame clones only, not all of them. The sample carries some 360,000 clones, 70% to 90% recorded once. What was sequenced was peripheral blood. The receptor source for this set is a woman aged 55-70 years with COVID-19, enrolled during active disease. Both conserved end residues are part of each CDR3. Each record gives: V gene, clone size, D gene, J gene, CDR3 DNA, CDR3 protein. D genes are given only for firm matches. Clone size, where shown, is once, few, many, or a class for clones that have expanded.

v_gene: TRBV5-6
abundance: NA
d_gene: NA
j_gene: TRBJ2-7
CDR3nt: TGTGCCAGCAGCCTGAACAGGTTCTCCTACGAGCAGTACTTC
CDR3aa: CASSLNRFSYEQYF

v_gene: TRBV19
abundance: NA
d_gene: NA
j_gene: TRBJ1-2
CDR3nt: TGTGCCAGTAGTATCAGGGACTATGGCTACACCTTC
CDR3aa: CASSIRDYGYTF

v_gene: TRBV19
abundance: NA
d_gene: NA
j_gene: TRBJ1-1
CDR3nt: TGTGCCAGTATAGGGAGAGGGCAGAACACTGAAGCTTTCTTT
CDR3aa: CASIGRGQNTEAFF

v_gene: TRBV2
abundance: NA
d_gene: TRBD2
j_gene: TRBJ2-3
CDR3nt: TGTGCCAGCATCCCCTCGCCGGGACTAGCGGGCACAGATACGCAGTATTTT
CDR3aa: CASIPSPGLAGTDTQYF

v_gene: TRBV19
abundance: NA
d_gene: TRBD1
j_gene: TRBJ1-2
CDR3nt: TGTGCCAGTACAAACCGGGACAGAGCCTATGGCTACACCTTC
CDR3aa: CASTNRDRAYGYTF

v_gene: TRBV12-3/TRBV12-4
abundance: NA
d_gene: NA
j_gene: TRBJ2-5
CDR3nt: TGTGCCAGCAGTAGGGGGGGTACAGAGACCCAGTACTTC
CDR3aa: CASSRGGTETQYF

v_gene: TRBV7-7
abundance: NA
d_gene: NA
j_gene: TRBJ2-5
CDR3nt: TGTGCCAGCAGAAAAGGCCGGGATCCGCAAGAGACCCAGTACTTC
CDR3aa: CASRKGRDPQETQYF

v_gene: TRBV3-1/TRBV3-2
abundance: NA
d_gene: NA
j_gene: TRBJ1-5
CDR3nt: TGTGCCAGCAGCCAAGAAGGAGGGTCTAAGGTGCCCCAGCATTTT
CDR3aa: CASSQEGGSKVPQHF

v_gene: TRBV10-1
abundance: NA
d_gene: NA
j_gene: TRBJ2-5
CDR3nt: TGCGCCAGCAGTGTCGGAGCACAAGAGACCCAGTACTTC
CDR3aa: CASSVGAQETQYF

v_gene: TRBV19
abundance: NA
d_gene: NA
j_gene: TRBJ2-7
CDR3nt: TGTGCCAGTAGTAACAAGGGGATCAACGCCTACGAGCAGTACTTC
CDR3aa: CASSNKGINAYEQYF

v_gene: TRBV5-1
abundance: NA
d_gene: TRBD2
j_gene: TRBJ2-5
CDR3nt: TGCGCCAGCAGCTTGCAGACTAGCACAGAGACCCAGTACTTC
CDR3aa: CASSLQTSTETQYF

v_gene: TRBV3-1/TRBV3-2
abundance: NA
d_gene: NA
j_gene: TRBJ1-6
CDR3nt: TGTGCCAGCAGCCAAGGGGGAGGGGGCTATAATTCACCCCTCCACTTT
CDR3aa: CASSQGGGGYNSPLHF

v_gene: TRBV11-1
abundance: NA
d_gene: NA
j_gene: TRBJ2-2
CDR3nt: TGTGCCAGCAGCTTTAGGGGGACCGGGGAGCTGTTTTTT
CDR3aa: CASSFRGTGELFF

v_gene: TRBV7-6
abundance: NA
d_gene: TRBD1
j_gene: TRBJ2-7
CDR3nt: TGTGCCAGCAGCTTAGCGGGACAGGGTGCCTACGAGCAGTACTTC
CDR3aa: CASSLAGQGAYEQYF

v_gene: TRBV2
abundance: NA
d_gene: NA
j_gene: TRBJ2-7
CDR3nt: TGTGCCAGCAGCTCCTCTTTCGAGCAGTACTTC
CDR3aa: CASSSSFEQYF

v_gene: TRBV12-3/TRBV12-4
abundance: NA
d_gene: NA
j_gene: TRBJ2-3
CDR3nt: TGTGCCAGCAGCTGGGGCCCTTCAGATACGCAGTATTTT
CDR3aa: CASSWGPSDTQYF

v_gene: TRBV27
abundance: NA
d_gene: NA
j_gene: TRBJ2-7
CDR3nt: TGTGCCAGCAGGCCGCTCGACAGGACCTACGAGCAGTACTTC
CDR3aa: CASRPLDRTYEQYF

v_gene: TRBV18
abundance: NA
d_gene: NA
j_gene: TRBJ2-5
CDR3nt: TGTGCCAGCTCACCAGACTACCAAGAGACCCAGTACTTC
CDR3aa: CASSPDYQETQYF

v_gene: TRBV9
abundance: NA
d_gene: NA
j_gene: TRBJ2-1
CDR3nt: TGTGCCAGCAGCTCTCAGGACAGGGGTAATCAGCGGGGGAGGGATGAGCAGTTCTTC
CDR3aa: CASSSQDRGNQRGRDEQFF

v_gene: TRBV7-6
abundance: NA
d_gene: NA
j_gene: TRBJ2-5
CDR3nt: TGTGCCAGCAGCGGCGGAGGGGGCCTGGAGACCCAGTACTTC
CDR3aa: CASSGGGGLETQYF

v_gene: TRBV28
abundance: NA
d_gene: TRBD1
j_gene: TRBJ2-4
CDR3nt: TGTGCCAGCAGTTCACAGGGGGCCAAAAACATTCAGTACTTC
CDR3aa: CASSSQGAKNIQYF

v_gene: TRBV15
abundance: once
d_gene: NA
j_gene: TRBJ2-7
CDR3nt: TGTGCCACCAGCAGAGGGACAGCCCTCTCCTACGAGCAGTACTTC
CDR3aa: CATSRGTALSYEQYF

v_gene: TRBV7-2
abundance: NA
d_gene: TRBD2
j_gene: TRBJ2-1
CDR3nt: TGTGCCAGCAGGGGGACTACCCGTTTTGATGAGCAGTTCTTC
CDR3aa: CASRGTTRFDEQFF

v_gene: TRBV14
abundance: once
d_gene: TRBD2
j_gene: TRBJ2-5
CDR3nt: TGTGCCAGCAGCCAAGGCGGGGGGGGCGGCGAGACCCAGTACTTC
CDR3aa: CASSQGGGGGETQYF